This TCR beta chain comes out of a study of shared clonotypes between healthy human individuals. Study summary: In total, the donors were a couple of women and three men aged 18 to 49.

Naive CD8 cells comprised CD45RO-negative, CCR7-positively selected cells, excluding terminally differentiated effector memory CD45RA+ cells. This clone came up a few times. The repertoire was sequenced with immunoSEQ multiplex PCR; TCRdb's copy has only in-frame clones and lacks some. The sample yields millions of clones, about 95% seen once. This clonotype originated in a man between 18 and 29 years old in good health. The specimen sequenced was naive CD8+ T cells sorted from blood.

The CDR3 region has the DNA TGTGCCAGCAGTTACAGGGGTCCTGAGCAGTTCTTC. As protein: CASSYRGPEQFF. The V call is TRBV27, the J call TRBJ2-1; 7 nucleotides align to TRBD1. Trimming removed 4 bases from V and 9 bases from J; junction bases left unmatched: 3. The CDR3 runs 12 residues. CDR1 MNHEY and CDR2 SMNVEV come from the germline V gene (reference sequence).